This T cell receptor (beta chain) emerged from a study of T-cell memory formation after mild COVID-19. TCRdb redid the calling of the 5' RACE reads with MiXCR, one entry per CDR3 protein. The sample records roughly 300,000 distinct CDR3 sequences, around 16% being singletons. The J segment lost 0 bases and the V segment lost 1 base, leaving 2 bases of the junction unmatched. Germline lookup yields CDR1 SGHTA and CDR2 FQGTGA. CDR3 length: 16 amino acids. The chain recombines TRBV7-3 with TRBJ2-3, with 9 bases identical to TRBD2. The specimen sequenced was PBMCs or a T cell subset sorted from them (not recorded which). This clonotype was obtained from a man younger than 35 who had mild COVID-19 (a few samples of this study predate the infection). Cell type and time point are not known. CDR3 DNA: TGTGCCAGCAGCTTAATGGCGGGGGGGAGCACAGATACGCAGTATTTT. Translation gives CASSLMAGGSTDTQYF.